Only one count was recorded for the clone carrying this T cell receptor (beta chain). Trimming left V 11 bases short and J 1 base short, with 12 bases between. The CDR3 contains 13 residues. The germline V gene encodes CDR1 SNHLY and CDR2 FYNNEI. The repertoire was sequenced with immunoSEQ multiplex PCR; TCRdb's copy has only in-frame clones and lacks some. The sample carries more than 20,000 clones, around 70% recorded once. The data belong to a study of PD-1 blockade in classical Hodgkin lymphoma. Time point reported: cycle 4 day 1 (C4D1), after five to seven weeks of nivolumab. All the patients suffered relapse after autologous stem cell transplantation, and brentuximab vedotin exposure differed.

Here the sequenced sample was peripheral blood mononuclear cells (PBMCs), taken before the fourth cycle of nivolumab. This chain uses TRBV2 with TRBJ2-1; tentative D call: TRBD1 (5 bases). This sequence was found in a human donor with classical Hodgkin lymphoma. CDR3 DNA: TGTGCCTCGAATAGGGGATCCTACAATGAGCAGTTCTTC. Its protein is CASNRGSYNEQFF. The variable domain in full, completed from reference TRBV2 and TRBJ2-1, reads EPEVTQTPSHQVTQMGQEVILRCVPISNHLYFYWYRQILGQKVEFLVSFYNNEISEKSEIFDDQFSVERPDGSNFTLKIRSTKLEDSAMYFCASNRGSYNEQFFGPGTRLTVL.